A single sample is the source of the 8 T cell receptor beta chains below, sequenced in a study of T cells expressing NK-cell markers. From its re-call of the 5' RACE reads, TCRdb lists each CDR3 protein once, without DNA. This sample's table reports about 460,000 distinct CDR3 sequences. The sequenced sample consisted of blood T cells: a sorted CD56 or NKG2C T cell subset, CD4+ or CD8+ T cells, or bulk PBMC T cells (not recorded which). All receptors come from a woman in her forties or fifties in good health.

This chain joins TRBV7-6 and TRBJ2-1; TCRdb names TRBD1, which stays unverified in the absence of DNA. The CDR3 spans 15 residues. Germline lookup yields CDR1 SGHVS and CDR2 FNYEAQ. CDR3 region: CASSSQTGTYNEQFF.

CDR3 loop: CASSELELAGGPKETQYF. The chain has TRBV25-1 and TRBJ2-5; TCRdb outputs TRBD2, but without DNA this stays unchecked. Germline assignment: CDR1 MGHDK and CDR2 SYGVNS. CDR3 length: 18 residues.

The gene calls are TRBV5-1 and TRBJ2-1; TCRdb names TRBD2, which stays unverified in the absence of DNA. Germline-derived CDR1 and CDR2 are SGHRS and YFSETQ. The CDR3 sequence is 15 residues long. CDR3 protein: CASSPDGRQGPKQFF.

The chain is built from TRBV5-1 and TRBJ2-1; TCRdb gives TRBD2 as the D gene, but with no DNA this cannot be confirmed. The CDR3 extends over 18 amino acids. Germline lookup yields CDR1 SGHRS and CDR2 YFSETQ. CDR3 residues: CASSPGTSGRATDNEQFF.

The chain uses TRBV7-9 and TRBJ2-2; TCRdb returns TRBD1, unconfirmable since there is no DNA. The V gene's germline CDR1 is SEHNR and CDR2 FQNEAQ (reference sequence). The CDR3 is made up of 16 amino acids. The CDR3 protein is CASSPGGGADTGELFF.

V is TRBV2 and J is TRBJ2-7; no DNA is available, so the TRBD1 call from TCRdb remains unchecked. Germline CDR1 is SNHLY and CDR2 is FYNNEI. This CDR3 spans 14 amino acids. CDR3 in amino acids: CASTGRTGNYEQYF.

The chain links TRBV20-1 to TRBJ2-5; TCRdb lists TRBD1, though no DNA is available to test this call. CDR1 and CDR2 from the germline V gene are DFQATT and SNEGSKA (reference sequence). This CDR3 is built from 13 residues. The CDR3 spells CSARGQGYGTQYF.

The chain couples TRBV24-1 to TRBJ2-3; TCRdb selects TRBD1, and the lack of DNA leaves this call unchecked. The CDR3 extends over 17 amino acids. Germline loops: CDR1 KGHDR, CDR2 SFDVKD. CDR3 sequence: CATSDPLTGSQSDTQYF.